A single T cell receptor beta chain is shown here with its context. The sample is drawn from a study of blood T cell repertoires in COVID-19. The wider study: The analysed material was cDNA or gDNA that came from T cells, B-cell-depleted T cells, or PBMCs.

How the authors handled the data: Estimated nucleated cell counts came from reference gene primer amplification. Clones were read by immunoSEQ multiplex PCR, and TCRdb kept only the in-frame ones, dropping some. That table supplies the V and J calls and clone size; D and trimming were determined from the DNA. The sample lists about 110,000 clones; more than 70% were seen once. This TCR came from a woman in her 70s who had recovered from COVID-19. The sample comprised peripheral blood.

CDR3: CASSIARHSASNYGYTF. The DNA of the CDR3 is TGTGCCAGTAGTATCGCCCGGCACAGTGCCTCCAACTATGGCTACACCTTC. The chain is built from TRBV19 and TRBJ1-2, with no clear D. Trimming shortened V by 3 bases and J by 2 bases, and 19 bases separated the two germline ends. The CDR3 runs to 17 residues. The germline V gene has CDR1 LNHDA and CDR2 SQIVND (reference sequence).